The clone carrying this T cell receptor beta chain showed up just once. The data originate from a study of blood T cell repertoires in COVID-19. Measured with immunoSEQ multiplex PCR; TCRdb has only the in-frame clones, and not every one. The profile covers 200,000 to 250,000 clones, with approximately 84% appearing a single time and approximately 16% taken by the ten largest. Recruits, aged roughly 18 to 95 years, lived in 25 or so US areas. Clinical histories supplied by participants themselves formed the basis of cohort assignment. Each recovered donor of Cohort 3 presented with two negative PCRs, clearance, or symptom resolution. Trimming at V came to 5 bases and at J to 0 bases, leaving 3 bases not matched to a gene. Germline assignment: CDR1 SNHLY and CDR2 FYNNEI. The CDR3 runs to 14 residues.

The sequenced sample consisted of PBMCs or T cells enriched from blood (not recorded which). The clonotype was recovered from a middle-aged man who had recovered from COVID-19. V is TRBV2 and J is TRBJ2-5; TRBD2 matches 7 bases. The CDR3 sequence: CASSRAGYQETQYF. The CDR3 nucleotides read TGTGCCAGCAGTAGAGCGGGGTACCAAGAGACCCAGTACTTC.